This TCR beta chain appears in the sequencing data of a study of blood T cell repertoires in COVID-19. Overall study context: There were acute and convalescent COVID-19 samples, and they came from the United States, Italy and Spain. In each case, the material was cDNA or gDNA derived from T cells, B-cell-depleted T cells, or PBMCs.

Some clones are missing from TCRdb's copy, which holds only in-frame ones; the method was immunoSEQ multiplex PCR. The table records about 63,000 clones, 60% to 85% of them present only once. This CDR3 region has 13 residues. V dropped 5 bases and J dropped 4 bases, with 11 bases sitting between them. The germline V gene has CDR1 LNHDA and CDR2 SQIVND (reference sequence). This clone was observed once. Material for sequencing was peripheral blood. The chain combines TRBV19 with TRBJ2-5, with a weak D call TRBD2 (6 bases). The TCR sequence derives from a woman older than 75 with acute or convalescent COVID-19. The CDR3 bases are TGTGCCAGTAGTTTTGGGCGGGGAGAGACCCAGTACTTC. Protein product: CASSFGRGETQYF.